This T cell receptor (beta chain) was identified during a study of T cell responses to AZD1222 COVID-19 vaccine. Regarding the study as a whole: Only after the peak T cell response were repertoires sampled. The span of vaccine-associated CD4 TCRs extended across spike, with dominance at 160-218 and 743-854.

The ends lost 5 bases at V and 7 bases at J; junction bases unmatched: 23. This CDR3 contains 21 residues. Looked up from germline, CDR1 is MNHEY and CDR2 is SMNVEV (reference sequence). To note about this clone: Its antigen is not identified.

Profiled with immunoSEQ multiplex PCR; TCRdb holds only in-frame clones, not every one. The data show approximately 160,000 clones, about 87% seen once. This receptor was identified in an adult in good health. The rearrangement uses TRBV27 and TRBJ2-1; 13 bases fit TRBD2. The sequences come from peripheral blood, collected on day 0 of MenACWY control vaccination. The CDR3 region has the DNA TGTGCCAGCAGTACTTATATCCCGCTCCCCAGACTAGCGGGGGGCCTAAATGAGCAGTTCTTC. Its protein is CASSTYIPLPRLAGGLNEQFF.